The clone carrying this T cell receptor beta chain came up many times. Its antigen remains unidentified. With molecular barcodes, quantitative 5'-RACE was used to make the TCR beta libraries. TCRdb used MiXCR to reprocess the 5' RACE reads, holding one entry per CDR3 protein. The sample holds 250,000 to 400,000 distinct CDR3 sequences, more than 9% seen once. These data belong to a study of CD8 T cells in ankylosing spondylitis. Study-level findings and limits: CD8+ cells made up the disease-linked clones, which were relatively rare in peripheral blood. Characteristic, it appeared, of ankylosing spondylitis blood was a TCR beta motif of roughly eight highly homologous variants. Some motif variants were previously reported in reactive arthritis synovial fluid and blood.

V lost 0 bases to trimming and J lost 4 bases, with 7 bases between them. CDR1 is SGHRS and CDR2 is YFSETQ in the germline V gene. CDR3 length: 13 amino acids. Material: blood, either unsorted or a sorted T cell fraction (not recorded which). The sequence came from a female donor with ankylosing spondylitis or in good health (not recorded which). This sequence joins TRBV5-1 and TRBJ1-2; D remains unclear. CDR3 amino acids: CASSLEAGYGYTF. DNA for the CDR3: TGCGCCAGCAGCTTGGAGGCAGGCTATGGCTACACCTTC.